This TCR beta chain derives from a study of PD-L1 blockade in urothelial cancer. Study as a whole: In terms of prior chemotherapy, patients had received 0 to 3 regimens. Blood drawn 3 weeks (second dose) and 6 weeks after treatment start was analyzed.

Indicated time point: pretreatment peripheral blood. CDR3 length: 15 residues. V lost 6 bases to trimming and J lost 0 bases; unmatched junction nucleotides: 5. Germline V gene data show CDR1 as SGDLS and CDR2 as YYNGEE. Repertoires were generated with immunoSEQ multiplex PCR, while TCRdb's copy carries only in-frame clones and drops some. The sample records 50,000 or so clones, 75% being singletons. The sequencing used PBMCs, collected around atezolizumab (anti-PD-L1) treatment. The rearrangement uses TRBV9 and TRBJ2-2; 7 nucleotides match TRBD1. The TCR comes from a man between 65 and 85 years old with urothelial cancer. The CDR3 reads CASKRGPANTGELFF. DNA of the CDR3: TGTGCCAGCAAGAGGGGGCCCGCGAACACCGGGGAGCTGTTTTTT.